This TCR beta chain is drawn from a study of graft-versus-host responses after intestinal transplantation. Study background: Transplants were multivisceral, liver-intestinal, or isolated intestinal.

As concerns this clone: Its antigen is currently unknown.

Study observations and caveats: Marrow from the recipient contained GvH clones, some of which had appeared first in ileum or blood.

Clones were sequenced by immunoSEQ multiplex PCR, and TCRdb holds only the in-frame ones, with some missing. The sample shows approximately 81,000 clones, roughly 91% of them seen only once. The CDR3 is made up of 16 amino acids. This receptor was obtained from a human donor who was the organ donor for an intestinal transplant. This rearrangement joins TRBV21-1 to TRBJ1-5; TRBD1 is the table's D call and was not checked against the DNA. TRBV21-1 is marked as a pseudogene. The sequenced sample was unstimulated CD8+ T cells sorted from spleen or lymph node cells, obtained before transplant. The CDR3 nucleotides read TGTGCCAGCAGCAAAAGACAGGGGTGGCGGCATCAGCCCCAGCATTTT. Amino acid sequence: CASSKRQGWRHQPQHF.